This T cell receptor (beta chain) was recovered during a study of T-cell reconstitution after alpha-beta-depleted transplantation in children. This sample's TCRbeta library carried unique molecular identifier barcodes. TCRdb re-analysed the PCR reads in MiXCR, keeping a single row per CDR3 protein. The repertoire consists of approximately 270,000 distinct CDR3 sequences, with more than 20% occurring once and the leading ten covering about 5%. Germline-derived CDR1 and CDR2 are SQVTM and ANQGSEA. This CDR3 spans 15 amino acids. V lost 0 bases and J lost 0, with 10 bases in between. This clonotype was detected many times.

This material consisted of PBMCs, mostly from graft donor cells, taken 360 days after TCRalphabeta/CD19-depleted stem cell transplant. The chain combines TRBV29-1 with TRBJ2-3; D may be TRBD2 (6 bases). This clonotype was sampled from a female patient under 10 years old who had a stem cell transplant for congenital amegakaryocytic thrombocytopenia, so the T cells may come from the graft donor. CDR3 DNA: TGCAGCGTTGAAGATAGGAGGGGTAGCACAGATACGCAGTATTTT. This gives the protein CSVEDRRGSTDTQYF.